The T cell receptor (beta chain) under discussion was sequenced for a study of T-cell reconstitution after alpha-beta-depleted transplantation in children. The authors prepared the TCRbeta library with unique molecular identifiers. TCRdb itself ran the PCR reads through MiXCR, one entry per CDR3 protein. The repertoire holds some 840,000 distinct CDR3 sequences, with around 15% as singletons. Findings and limits, study-wide: Surviving recipient T cells and intrathymic progenitors accounted for some patients' high TCRbeta diversity at day 60. Several hundred expanded graft clones reportedly gave rise to the alpha-beta T cells present about two months after transplant. By one year post-transplant, T-cell counts and diversity largely arose from T cells that were newly produced.

This clonotype was seen more than once but under ten times. Its target is not known. This specimen was PBMCs, mostly from graft donor cells, taken 360 days after TCRalphabeta/CD19-depleted stem cell transplant. The clonotype comes from a male patient younger than 18 who had a stem cell transplant for acute lymphoblastic leukemia, so the T cells may come from the graft donor.

CDR3 protein: CASSQGQGIWEQYF. The CDR3 coding sequence is TGTGCCAGCAGCCAGGGACAGGGGATATGGGAGCAGTACTTC. The chain uses TRBV3-1 and TRBJ2-7, with 10 bases matching TRBD1. From germline, CDR1 is LGHDT and CDR2 YNNKEL (reference sequence). Unmatched junction bases numbered 6, after V lost 3 bases and J lost 7 bases. The CDR3 covers 14 residues.